One and the same sample provided the 2 T cell receptor beta chains below, sequenced in a study of spatial heterogeneity in lung cancer. Indicated time point: sample taken at primary tumor resection. TCRdb recomputed calls from the 5' RACE reads with MiXCR, one row per CDR3 protein. This sample has 40,000 to 55,000 distinct CDR3 sequences, with almost 7% found just once. This material consisted of PBMCs, taken at surgery. These receptors all come from a female donor with early-stage non-small cell lung cancer.

With respect to this clonotype: This may arise from a read error, as a much more abundant clone is one base away. This chain connects TRBV11-3 to TRBJ2-3; D is uncertain. This CDR3 has 14 amino acids. The germline V gene has CDR1 SGHNT and CDR2 YENEEA. Trimming shortened V by 1 base and J by 0 bases, and 5 bases separated the two germline ends. The CDR3 protein is CASSLGASTDTQYF. CDR3 nucleotide sequence: TGTGCCAGCAGCTTAGGGGCTAGCACAGATACGCAGTATTTT.

At least ten counts were recorded for this clonotype. A read error may account for a junction end that differs from germline. The chain combines TRBV28 with TRBJ2-5, with 10 nucleotides matching TRBD1. CDR1 MDHEN and CDR2 SYDVKM come from the germline V gene. The CDR3 is made up of 11 amino acids. The CDR3 region is CASSDRDRGAF. The CDR3 DNA reads as TGTGCCAGCAGTGATAGGGACAGGGGAGCCTTC.